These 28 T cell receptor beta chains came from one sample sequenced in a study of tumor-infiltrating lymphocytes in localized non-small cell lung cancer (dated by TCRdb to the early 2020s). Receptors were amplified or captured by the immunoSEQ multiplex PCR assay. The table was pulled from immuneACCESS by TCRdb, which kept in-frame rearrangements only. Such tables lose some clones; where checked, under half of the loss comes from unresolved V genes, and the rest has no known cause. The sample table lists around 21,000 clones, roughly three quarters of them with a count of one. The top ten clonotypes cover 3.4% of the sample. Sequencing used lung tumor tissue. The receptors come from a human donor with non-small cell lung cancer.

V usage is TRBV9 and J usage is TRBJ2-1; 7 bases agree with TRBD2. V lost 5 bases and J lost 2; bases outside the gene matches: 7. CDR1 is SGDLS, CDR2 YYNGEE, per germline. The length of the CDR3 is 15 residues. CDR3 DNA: TGTGCCAGCAGTAGCGGGCAACAAACCTACAATGAGCAGTTCTTC. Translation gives CASSSGQQTYNEQFF. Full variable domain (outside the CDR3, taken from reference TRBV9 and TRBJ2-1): DSGVTQTPKHLITATGQRVTLRCSPRSGDLSVYWYQQSLDQGLQFLIQYYNGEERAKGNILERFSAQQFPDLHSELNLSSLELGDSALYFCASSSGQQTYNEQFFGPGTRLTVL.

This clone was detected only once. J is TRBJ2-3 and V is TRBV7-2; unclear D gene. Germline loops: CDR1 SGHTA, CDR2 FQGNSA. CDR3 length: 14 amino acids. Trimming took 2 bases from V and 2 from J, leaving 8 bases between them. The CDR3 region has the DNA TGTGCCAGCAGCTTAACCGCCATCACAGATACGCAGTATTTT. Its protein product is CASSLTAITDTQYF. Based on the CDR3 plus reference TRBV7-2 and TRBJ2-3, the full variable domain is GAGVSQSPSNKVTEKGKDVELRCDPISGHTALYWYRQSLGQGLEFLIYFQGNSAPDKSGLPSDRFSAERTGGSVSTLTIQRTQQEDSAVYLCASSLTAITDTQYFGPGTRLTVL.

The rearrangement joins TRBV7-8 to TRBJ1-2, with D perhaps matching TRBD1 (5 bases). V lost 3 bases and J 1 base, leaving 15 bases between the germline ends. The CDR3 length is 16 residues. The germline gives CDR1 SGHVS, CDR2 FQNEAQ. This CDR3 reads CASSLETGTYNYGYTF. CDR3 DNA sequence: TGTGCCAGCAGCTTGGAGACCGGGACTTATAACTATGGCTACACCTTC.

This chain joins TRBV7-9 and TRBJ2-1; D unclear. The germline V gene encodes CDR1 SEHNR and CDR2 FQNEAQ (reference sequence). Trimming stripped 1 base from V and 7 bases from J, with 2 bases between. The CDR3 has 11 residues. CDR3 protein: CASSLVNEQFF. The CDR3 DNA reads TGTGCCAGCAGCTTAGTGAATGAGCAGTTCTTC.

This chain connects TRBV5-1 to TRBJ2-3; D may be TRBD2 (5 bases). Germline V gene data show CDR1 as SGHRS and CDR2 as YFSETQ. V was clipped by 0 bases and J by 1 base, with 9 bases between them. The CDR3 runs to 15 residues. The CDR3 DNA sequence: TGCGCCAGCAGCTTGGGGAGGAGCGGCACAGATACGCAGTATTTT. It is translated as CASSLGRSGTDTQYF.

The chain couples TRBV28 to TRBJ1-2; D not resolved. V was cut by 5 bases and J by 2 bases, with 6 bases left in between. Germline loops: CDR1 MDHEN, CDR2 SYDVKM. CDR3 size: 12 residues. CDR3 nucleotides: TGTGCCAGCAGTCCACTAAACTATGGCTACACCTTC. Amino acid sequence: CASSPLNYGYTF.

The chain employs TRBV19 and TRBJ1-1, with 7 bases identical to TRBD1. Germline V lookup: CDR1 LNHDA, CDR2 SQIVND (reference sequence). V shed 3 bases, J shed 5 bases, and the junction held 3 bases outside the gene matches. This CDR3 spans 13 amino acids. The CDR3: CASSILRGTEAFF. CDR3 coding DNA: TGTGCCAGTAGTATCCTCAGGGGGACTGAAGCTTTCTTT.

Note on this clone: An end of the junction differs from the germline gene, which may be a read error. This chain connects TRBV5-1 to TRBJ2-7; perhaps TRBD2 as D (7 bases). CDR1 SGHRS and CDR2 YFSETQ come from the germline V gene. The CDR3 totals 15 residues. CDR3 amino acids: CASSPETGAPAGSVF. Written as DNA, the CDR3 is TGCGCCAGCAGCCCCGAGACGGGGGCACCAGCGGGGAGCGTCTTC.

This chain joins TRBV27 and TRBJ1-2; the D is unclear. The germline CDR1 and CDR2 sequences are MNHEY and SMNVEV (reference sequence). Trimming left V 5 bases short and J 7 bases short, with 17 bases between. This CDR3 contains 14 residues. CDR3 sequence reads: CASSDLRGTGGYTF. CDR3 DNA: TGTGCCAGCAGTGACCTCCGGGGTACCGGTGGCTACACCTTC.

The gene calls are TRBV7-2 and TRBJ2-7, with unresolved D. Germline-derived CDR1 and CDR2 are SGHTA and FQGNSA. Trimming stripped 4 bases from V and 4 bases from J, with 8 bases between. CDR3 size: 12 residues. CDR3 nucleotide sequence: TGTGCCAGCAGCTATAACCTTTACGAGCAGTACTTC. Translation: CASSYNLYEQYF. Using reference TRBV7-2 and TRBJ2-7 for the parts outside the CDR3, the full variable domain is GAGVSQSPSNKVTEKGKDVELRCDPISGHTALYWYRQSLGQGLEFLIYFQGNSAPDKSGLPSDRFSAERTGGSVSTLTIQRTQQEDSAVYLCASSYNLYEQYFGPGTRLTVT.

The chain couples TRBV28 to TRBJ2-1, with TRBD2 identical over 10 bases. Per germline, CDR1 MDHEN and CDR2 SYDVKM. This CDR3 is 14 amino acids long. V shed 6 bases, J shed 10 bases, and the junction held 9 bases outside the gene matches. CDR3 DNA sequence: TGTGCCAGCAGAACAGCGGGAGGGCCGTGGGAGCAGTTCTTC. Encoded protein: CASRTAGGPWEQFF.

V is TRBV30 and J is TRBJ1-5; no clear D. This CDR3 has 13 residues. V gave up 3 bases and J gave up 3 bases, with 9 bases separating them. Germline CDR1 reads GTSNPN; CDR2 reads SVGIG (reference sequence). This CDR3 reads CAWRKGINQPQHF. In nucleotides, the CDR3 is TGTGCCTGGAGGAAAGGTATCAATCAGCCCCAGCATTTT.

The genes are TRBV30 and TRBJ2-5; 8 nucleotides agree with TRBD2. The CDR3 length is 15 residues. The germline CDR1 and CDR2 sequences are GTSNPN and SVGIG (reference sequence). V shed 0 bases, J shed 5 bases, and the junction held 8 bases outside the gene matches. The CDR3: CAWSVGSGSLETQYF. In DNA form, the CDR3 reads TGTGCCTGGAGTGTTGGAAGCGGGAGTCTCGAGACCCAGTACTTC.

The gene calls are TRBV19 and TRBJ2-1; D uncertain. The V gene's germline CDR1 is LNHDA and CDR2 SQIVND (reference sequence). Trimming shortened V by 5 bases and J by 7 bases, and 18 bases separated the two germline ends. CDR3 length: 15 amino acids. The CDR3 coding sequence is TGTGCCAGTAGTCGTTCTGACGGGCCCCTTAATGAGCAGTTCTTC. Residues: CASSRSDGPLNEQFF.

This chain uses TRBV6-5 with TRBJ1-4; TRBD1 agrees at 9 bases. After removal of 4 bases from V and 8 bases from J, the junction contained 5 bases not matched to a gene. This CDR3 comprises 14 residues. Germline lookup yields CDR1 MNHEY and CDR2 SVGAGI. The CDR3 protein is CASSSDRGGEKLFF. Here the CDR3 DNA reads TGTGCCAGCAGTTCAGACAGGGGGGGAGAAAAACTGTTTTTT.

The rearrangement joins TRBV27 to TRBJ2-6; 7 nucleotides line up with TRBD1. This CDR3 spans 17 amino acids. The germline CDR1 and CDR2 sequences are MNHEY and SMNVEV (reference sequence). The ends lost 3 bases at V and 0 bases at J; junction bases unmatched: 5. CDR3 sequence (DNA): TGTGCCAGCAGTTTTTACAGGGGCGTCTCTGGGGCCAACGTCCTGACTTTC. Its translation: CASSFYRGVSGANVLTF.

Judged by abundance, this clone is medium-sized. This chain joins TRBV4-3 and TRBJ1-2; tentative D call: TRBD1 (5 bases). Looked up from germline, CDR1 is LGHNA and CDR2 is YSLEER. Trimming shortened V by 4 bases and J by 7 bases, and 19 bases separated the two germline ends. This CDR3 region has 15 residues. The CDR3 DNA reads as TGCGCCAGCAGCCGCCGGGCCAGGGTATCGTCTGGCTACACCTTC. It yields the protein CASSRRARVSSGYTF.

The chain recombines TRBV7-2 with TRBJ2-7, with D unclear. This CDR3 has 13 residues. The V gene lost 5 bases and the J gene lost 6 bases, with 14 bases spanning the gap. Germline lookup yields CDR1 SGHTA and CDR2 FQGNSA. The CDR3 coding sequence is TGTGCCAGCAGCAGCAAGGGCCCGTCCGAGCAGTACTTC. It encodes CASSSKGPSEQYF.

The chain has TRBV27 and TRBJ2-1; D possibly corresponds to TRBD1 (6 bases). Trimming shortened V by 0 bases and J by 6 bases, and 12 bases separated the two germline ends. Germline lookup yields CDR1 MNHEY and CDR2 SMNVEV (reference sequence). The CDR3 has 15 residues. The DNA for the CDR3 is TGTGCCAGCAGTTTATCGGTGGGGGCGGGCAATGAGCAGTTCTTC. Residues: CASSLSVGAGNEQFF.

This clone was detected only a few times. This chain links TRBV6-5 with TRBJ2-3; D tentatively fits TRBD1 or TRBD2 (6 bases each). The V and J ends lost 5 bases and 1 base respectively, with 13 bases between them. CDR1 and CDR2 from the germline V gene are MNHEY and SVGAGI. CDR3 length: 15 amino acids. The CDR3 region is CASSPGGQGTDTQYF. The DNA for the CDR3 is TGTGCCAGCAGTCCTGGGGGGCAAGGCACAGATACGCAGTATTTT.

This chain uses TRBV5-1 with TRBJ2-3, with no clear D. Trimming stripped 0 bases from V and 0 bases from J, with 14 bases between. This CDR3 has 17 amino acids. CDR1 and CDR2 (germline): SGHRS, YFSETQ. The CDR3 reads CASSLGAVSSSTDTQYF. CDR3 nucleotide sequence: TGCGCCAGCAGCTTGGGCGCGGTTTCTTCTAGCACAGATACGCAGTATTTT.

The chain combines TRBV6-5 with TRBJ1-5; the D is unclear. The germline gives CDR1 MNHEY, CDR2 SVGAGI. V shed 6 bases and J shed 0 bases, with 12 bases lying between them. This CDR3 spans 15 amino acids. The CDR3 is CASRKEMYSNQPQHF. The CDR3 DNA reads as TGTGCCAGCAGGAAGGAAATGTATAGCAATCAGCCCCAGCATTTT.

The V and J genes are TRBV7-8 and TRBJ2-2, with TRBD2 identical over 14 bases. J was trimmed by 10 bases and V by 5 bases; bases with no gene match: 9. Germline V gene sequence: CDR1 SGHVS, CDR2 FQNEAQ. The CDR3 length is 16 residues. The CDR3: CASSVGTSGSLLELFF. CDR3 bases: TGTGCCAGCAGCGTCGGGACTAGCGGGAGTCTGTTGGAGCTGTTTTTT.

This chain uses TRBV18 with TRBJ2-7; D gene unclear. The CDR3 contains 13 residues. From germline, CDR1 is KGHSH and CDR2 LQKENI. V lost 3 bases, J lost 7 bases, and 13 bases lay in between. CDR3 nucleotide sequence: TGTGCCAGCTCACCCATCCCTATGGGGGAGCAGTACTTC. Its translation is CASSPIPMGEQYF.

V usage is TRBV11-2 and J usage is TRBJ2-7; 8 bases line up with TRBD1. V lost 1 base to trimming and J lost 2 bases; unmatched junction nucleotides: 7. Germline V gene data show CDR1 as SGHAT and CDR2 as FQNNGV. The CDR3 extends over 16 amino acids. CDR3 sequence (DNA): TGTGCCAGCAGCTTAGGTGGCAGGGGGCGCCCCTACGAGCAGTACTTC. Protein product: CASSLGGRGRPYEQYF.

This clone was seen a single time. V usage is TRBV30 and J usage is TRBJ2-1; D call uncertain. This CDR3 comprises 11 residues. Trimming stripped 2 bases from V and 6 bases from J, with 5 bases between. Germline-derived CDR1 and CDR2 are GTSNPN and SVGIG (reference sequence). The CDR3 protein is CAWSRLNEQFF. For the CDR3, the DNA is TGTGCCTGGAGTAGGCTCAATGAGCAGTTCTTC.

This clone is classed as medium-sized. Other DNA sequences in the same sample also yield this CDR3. The CDR3 coding sequence is TGTGCCAGCAGCTCGGACACAGGGAATGAGCAGTTCTTC. Protein product: CASSSDTGNEQFF. The chain links TRBV7-2 to TRBJ2-1, with D maybe TRBD1 (6 bases). The germline V and J ends were trimmed by 4 bases and 7 bases, with 11 bases remaining between them. This CDR3 has 13 amino acids. Germline values: CDR1 SGHTA, CDR2 FQGNSA. Variable domain in full (rest from reference TRBV7-2 and TRBJ2-1): GAGVSQSPSNKVTEKGKDVELRCDPISGHTALYWYRQSLGQGLEFLIYFQGNSAPDKSGLPSDRFSAERTGGSVSTLTIQRTQQEDSAVYLCASSSDTGNEQFFGPGTRLTVL.

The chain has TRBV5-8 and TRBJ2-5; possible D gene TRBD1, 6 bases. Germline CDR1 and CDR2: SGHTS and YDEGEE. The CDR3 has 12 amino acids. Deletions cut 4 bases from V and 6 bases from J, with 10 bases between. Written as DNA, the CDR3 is TGTGCCAGCAGCCTCAGGGGAAAGACCCAGTACTTC. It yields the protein CASSLRGKTQYF.